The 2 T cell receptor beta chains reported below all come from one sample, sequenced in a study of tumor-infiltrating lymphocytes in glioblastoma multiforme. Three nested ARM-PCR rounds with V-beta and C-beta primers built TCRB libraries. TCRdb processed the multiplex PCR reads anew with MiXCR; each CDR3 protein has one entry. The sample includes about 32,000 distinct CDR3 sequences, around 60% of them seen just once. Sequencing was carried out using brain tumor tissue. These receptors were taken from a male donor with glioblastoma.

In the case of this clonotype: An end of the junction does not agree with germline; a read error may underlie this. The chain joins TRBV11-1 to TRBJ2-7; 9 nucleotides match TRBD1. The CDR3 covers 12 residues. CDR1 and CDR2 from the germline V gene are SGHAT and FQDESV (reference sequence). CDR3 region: CASSGQGCERCF. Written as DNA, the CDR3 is TGTGCCAGCAGCGGACAGGGGTGCGAGCGGTGCTTC.

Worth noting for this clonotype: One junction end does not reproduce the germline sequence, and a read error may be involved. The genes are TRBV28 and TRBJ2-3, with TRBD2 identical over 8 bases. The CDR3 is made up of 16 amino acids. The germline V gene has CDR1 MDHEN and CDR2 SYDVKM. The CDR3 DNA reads TGTGCCAGCAGTTCCGGGACTAGAACGGTAACAGATACGCGGTATTTT. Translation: CASSSGTRTVTDTRYF.